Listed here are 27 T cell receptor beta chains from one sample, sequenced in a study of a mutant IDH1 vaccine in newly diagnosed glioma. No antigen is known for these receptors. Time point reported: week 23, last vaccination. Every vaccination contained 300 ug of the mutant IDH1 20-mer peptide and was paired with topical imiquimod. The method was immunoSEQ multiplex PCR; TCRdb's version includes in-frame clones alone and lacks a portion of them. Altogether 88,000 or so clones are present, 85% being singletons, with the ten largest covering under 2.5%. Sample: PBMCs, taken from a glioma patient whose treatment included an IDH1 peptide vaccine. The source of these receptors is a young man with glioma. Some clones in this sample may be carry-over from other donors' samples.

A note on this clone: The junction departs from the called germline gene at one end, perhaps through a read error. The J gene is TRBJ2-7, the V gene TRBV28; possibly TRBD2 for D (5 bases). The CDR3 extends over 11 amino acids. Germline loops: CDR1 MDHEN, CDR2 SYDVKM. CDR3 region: CASGSAYDVHF. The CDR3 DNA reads TGTGCCAGCGGGAGTGCCTACGACGTTCACTTC.

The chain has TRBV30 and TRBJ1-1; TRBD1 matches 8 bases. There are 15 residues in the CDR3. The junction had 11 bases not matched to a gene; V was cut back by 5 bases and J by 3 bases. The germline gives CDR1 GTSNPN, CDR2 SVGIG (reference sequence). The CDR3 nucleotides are TGTGCCTGGGGTCCAGGGGGCTCCCGGGACACTGAAGCTTTCTTT. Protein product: CAWGPGGSRDTEAFF.

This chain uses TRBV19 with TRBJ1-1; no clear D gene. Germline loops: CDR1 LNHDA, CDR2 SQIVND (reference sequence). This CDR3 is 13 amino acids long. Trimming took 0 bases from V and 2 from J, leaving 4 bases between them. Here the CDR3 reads CASSIERNTEAFF. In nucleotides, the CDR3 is TGTGCCAGTAGTATAGAAAGAAACACTGAAGCTTTCTTT.

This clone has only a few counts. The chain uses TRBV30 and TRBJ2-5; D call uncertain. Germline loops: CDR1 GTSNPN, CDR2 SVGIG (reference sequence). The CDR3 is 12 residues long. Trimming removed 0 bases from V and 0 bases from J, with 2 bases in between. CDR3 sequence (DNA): TGTGCCTGGAGTGTCTACCAAGAGACCCAGTACTTC. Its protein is CAWSVYQETQYF.

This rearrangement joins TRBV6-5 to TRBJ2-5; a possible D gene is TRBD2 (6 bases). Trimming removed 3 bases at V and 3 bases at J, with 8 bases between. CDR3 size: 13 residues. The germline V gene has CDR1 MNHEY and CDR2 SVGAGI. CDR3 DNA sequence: TGTGCCAGCAGTTATGGGGAGGAAGAGACCCAGTACTTC. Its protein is CASSYGEEETQYF.

The CDR3 loop reads CASSLDFTDTQYF. DNA of the CDR3: TGTGCCAGCAGTCTAGACTTCACAGATACGCAGTATTTT. V and J are TRBV5-6 and TRBJ2-3; D uncertain. V lost 5 bases, J lost 2 bases, and 9 bases lay in between. The CDR3 has 13 amino acids. CDR1 and CDR2 (germline): SGHDT, YYEEEE.

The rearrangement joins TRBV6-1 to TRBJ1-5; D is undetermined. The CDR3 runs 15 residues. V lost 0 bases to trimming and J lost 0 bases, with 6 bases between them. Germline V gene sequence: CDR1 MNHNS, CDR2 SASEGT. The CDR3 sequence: CASSEADGSNQPQHF. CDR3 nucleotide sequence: TGTGCCAGCAGTGAAGCCGACGGTAGCAATCAGCCCCAGCATTTT.

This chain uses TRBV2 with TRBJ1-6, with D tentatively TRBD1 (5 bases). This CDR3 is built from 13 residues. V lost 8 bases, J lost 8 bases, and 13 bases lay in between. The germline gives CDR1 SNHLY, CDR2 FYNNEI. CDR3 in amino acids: CASGEQADSPLHF. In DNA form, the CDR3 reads TGTGCCAGCGGGGAACAGGCGGATTCACCCCTCCACTTT.

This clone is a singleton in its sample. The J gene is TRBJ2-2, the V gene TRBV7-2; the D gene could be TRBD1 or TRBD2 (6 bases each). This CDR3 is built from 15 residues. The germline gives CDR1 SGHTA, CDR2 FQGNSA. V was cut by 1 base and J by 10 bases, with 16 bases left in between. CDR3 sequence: CASSLDRGRREELFF. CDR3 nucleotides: TGTGCCAGCAGCTTAGACCGGGGGCGCCGAGAGGAGCTGTTTTTT.

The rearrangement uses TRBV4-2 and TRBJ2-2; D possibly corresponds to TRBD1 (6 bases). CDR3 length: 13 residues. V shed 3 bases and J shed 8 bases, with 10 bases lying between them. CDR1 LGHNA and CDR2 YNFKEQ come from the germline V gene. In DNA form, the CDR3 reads TGTGCCAGCAGCCATACCAGGGGAGGGGAGCTGTTTTTT. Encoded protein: CASSHTRGGELFF.

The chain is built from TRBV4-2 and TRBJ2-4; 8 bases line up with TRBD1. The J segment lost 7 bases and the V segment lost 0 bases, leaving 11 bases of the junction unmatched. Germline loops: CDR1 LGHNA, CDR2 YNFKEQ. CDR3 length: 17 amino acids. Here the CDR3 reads CASSQEGGQVPRNIQYF. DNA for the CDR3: TGTGCCAGCAGCCAAGAGGGGGGACAGGTCCCGAGGAACATTCAGTACTTC.

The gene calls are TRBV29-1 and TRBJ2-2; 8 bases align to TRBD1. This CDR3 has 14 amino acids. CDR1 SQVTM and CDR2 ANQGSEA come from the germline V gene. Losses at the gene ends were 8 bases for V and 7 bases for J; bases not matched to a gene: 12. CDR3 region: CSPGDRGRFGELFF. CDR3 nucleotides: TGCAGCCCTGGCGACAGGGGTCGGTTCGGGGAGCTGTTTTTT.

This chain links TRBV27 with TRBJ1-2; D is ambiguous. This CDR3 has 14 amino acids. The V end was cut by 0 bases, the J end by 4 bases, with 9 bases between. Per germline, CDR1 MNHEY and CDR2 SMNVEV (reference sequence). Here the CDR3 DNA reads TGTGCCAGCAGTTTATCCCCAGGCTCCTATGGCTACACCTTC. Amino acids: CASSLSPGSYGYTF.

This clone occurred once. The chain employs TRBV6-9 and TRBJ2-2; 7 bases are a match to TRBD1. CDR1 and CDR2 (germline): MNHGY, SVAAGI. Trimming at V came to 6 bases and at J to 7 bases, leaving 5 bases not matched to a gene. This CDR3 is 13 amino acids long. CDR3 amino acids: CASSQTGIGELFF. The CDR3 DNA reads TGTGCCAGCAGCCAGACAGGGATCGGGGAGCTGTTTTTT.

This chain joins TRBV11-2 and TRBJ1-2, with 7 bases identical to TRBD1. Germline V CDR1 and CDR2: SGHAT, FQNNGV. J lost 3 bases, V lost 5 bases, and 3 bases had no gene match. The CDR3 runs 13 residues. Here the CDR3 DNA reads TGTGCCAGCAGCATAGGACAGGACTATGGCTACACCTTC. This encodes CASSIGQDYGYTF.

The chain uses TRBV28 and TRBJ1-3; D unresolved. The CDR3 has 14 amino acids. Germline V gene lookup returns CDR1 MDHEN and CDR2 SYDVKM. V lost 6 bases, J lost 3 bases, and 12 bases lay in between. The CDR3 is CASSLRPIGNTIYF. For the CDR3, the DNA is TGTGCCAGCAGCCTCAGGCCTATTGGAAACACCATATATTTT.

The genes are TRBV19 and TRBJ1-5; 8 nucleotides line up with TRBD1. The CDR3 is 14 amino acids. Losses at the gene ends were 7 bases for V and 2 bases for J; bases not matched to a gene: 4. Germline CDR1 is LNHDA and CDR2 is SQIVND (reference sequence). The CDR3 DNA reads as TGTGCCAGTAATCAGGGACAGGGCAATCAGCCCCAGCATTTT. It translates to CASNQGQGNQPQHF. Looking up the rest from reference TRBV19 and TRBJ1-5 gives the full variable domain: DGGITQSPKYLFRKEGQNVTLSCEQNLNHDAMYWYRQDPGQGLRLIYYSQIVNDFQKGDIAEGYSVSREKKESFPLTVTSAQKNPTAFYLCASNQGQGNQPQHFGDGTRLSIL.

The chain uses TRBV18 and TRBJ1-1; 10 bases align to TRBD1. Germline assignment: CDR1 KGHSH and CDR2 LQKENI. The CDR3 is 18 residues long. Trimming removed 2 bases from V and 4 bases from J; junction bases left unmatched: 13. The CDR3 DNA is TGTGCCAGCTCACCATACGGGACAGGGGCACTTGGGGCCACTGAAGCTTTCTTT. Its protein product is CASSPYGTGALGATEAFF.

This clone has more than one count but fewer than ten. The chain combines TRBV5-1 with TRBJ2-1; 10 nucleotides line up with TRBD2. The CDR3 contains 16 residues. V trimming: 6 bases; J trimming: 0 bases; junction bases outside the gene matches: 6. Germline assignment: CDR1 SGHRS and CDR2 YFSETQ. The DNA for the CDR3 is TGCGCCAGCAACCTAGCGGGAGCGAGCTCCTACAATGAGCAGTTCTTC. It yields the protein CASNLAGASSYNEQFF.

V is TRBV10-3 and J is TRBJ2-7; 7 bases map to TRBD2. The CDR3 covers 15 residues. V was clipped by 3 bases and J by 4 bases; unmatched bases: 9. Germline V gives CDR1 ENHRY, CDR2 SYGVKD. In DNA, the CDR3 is TGTGCCATCAGTGATCGGGGGGATGGGATGTACGAGCAGTACTTC. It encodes CAISDRGDGMYEQYF.

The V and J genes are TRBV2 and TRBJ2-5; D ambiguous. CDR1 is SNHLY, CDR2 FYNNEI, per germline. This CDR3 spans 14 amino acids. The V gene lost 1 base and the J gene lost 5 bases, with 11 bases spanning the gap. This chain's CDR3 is CASSEVVVSETQYF. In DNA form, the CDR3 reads TGTGCCAGCAGTGAAGTGGTGGTTTCGGAGACCCAGTACTTC.

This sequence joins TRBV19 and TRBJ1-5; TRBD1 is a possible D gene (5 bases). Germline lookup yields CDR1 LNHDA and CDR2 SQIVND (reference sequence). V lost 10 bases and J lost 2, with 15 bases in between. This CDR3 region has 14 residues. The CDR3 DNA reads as TGTGCCACCAGCCGGGGAGGGGGCAATCAGCCCCAGCATTTT. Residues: CATSRGGGNQPQHF.

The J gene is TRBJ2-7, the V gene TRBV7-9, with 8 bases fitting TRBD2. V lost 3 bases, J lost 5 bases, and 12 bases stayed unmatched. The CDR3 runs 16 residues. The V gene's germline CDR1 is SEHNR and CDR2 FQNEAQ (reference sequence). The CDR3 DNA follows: TGTGCCAGCAGCTTGTTCGGGAGGGGACCTAACGACGAGCAGTACTTC. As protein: CASSLFGRGPNDEQYF.

CDR3 sequence: CASRDRVGSTTNEKLFF. The CDR3 nucleotides read TGTGCCAGTAGGGACAGGGTGGGCTCTACAACTAATGAAAAACTGTTTTTT. V and J are TRBV19 and TRBJ1-4, with 8 bases that match TRBD1. With V trimmed by 6 bases and J by 0 bases, 9 bases remained unmatched. CDR3 length: 17 amino acids. The germline gives CDR1 LNHDA, CDR2 SQIVND (reference sequence).

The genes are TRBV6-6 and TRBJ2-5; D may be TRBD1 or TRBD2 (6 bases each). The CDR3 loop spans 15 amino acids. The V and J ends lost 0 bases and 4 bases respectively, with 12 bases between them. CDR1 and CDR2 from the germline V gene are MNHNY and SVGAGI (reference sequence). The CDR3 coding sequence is TGTGCCAGCAGTTACTCGGGGGGCCAATTAGAGACCCAGTACTTC. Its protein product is CASSYSGGQLETQYF.

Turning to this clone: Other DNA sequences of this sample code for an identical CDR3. CDR3 loop: CASSFGQGAEQYF. DNA of the CDR3: TGTGCCAGCAGTTTCGGGCAGGGGGCCGAGCAGTACTTC. This sequence joins TRBV27 and TRBJ2-7; 8 bases are a match to TRBD1. CDR3 length: 13 amino acids. The V and J ends lost 3 bases and 6 bases, in that order; junction bases with no gene match: 4. CDR1 and CDR2 from the germline V gene are MNHEY and SMNVEV (reference sequence).

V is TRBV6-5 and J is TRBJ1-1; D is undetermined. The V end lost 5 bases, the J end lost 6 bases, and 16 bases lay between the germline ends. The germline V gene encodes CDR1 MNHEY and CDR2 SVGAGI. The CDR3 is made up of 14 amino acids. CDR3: CASSRSSEVAEAFF. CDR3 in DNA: TGTGCCAGCAGTCGTTCTTCAGAGGTCGCTGAAGCTTTCTTT.